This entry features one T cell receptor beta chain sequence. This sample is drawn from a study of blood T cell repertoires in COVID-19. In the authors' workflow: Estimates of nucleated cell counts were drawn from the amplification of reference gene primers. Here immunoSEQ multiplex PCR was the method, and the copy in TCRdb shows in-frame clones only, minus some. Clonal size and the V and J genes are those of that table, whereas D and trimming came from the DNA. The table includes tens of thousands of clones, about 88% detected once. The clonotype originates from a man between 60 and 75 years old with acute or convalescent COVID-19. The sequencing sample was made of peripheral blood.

The CDR3 nucleotides are TGTTCCACCCCCCCTCATTTGGACAATTCCTCCTACGAGCAGTACTTC. Protein sequence: CSTPPHLDNSSYEQYF. This chain joins TRBV21-1 and TRBJ2-7; the table assigns TRBD1, which was not confirmed against the DNA. TRBV21-1 is termed a pseudogene. The CDR3 covers 16 residues.